The T cell receptor (beta chain) under discussion was sequenced for a study of T cell responses to AZD1222 COVID-19 vaccine. Overall study findings and caveats: Compared with day 0, the breadth and depth of the Spike-specific TCR repertoire rose significantly after two doses of AZD1222. Nearly half of spike-specific TCRs reportedly target variant regions that are unmutated in the B.1.351 and B.1.1.7 variants.

The table came from immunoSEQ multiplex PCR; TCRdb's copy has only in-frame clones and leaves some out. The top ten hold more than 9.5% of the sample, which has 100,000 to 150,000 clones, roughly 91% seen once. On this clone itself: Antigen: not known.

The source of this sequence is an adult in good health. Here the sequenced sample was peripheral blood, taken on day 0 of MenACWY control vaccination.

The CDR3 bases are TGTGCCAGCAGCTTAGGAGCCTCGGTATCTTTCTTT. Its protein product is CASSLGASVSFF. J is TRBJ1-1 and V is TRBV11-2; D is unresolved. The V end lost 1 base, the J end lost 12 bases, and 12 bases lay between the germline ends. CDR1 and CDR2 (germline): SGHAT, FQNNGV. The CDR3 consists of 12 residues. The full variable domain, rest sourced from reference TRBV11-2 and TRBJ1-1, is EAGVAQSPRYKIIEKRQSVAFWCNPISGHATLYWYQQILGQGPKLLIQFQNNGVVDDSQLPKDRFSAERLKGVDSTLKIQPAKLEDSAVYLCASSLGASVSFFGQGTRLTVV.